Below are 13 T cell receptor beta chains sequenced from a single sample in a study of T cells in Graves' hyperthyroidism and ophthalmopathy. Amplification of TCR beta CDR3 regions was performed using RNA transcripts as template. The HTBI set primed first-round TCR CDR3 RT-PCR. TCRdb used MiXCR to reprocess the multiplex PCR reads, holding one entry per CDR3 protein. This table has roughly 180,000 distinct CDR3 sequences, approximately 17% appearing once. Sequences were obtained from blood. These receptors originate from a woman aged 50 to 60 with Graves' hyperthyroidism.

This clonotype was seen many times. This chain's CDR3 is CASSLRVNHGYTF. CDR3 in DNA: TGTGCCAGCAGCTTGAGAGTAAATCATGGCTACACCTTC. This sequence joins TRBV5-4 and TRBJ1-2; D is ambiguous. V lost 1 base, J lost 6 bases, and 10 bases lay in between. The V gene's germline CDR1 is SGHNT and CDR2 YYREEE (reference sequence). The CDR3 has 13 residues.

This clonotype showed up many times. The chain carries TRBV2 and TRBJ2-3; 9 bases map to TRBD2. This CDR3 contains 16 residues. Trimming at V came to 6 bases and at J to 3 bases, leaving 10 bases not matched to a gene. Germline assignment: CDR1 SNHLY and CDR2 FYNNEI. The CDR3 DNA follows: TGTGCCAGCAGAGCAGTCCCGGGACTAGCAACAGATACGCAGTATTTT. It specifies CASRAVPGLATDTQYF.

This clonotype has ten or more counts. The germline gene is not matched at one end of the junction; a read error may be the cause. V usage is TRBV12-3 or TRBV12-4 and J usage is TRBJ1-6; no clear D gene. CDR3 size: 14 residues. The CDR3 region has the DNA TGTGCCAGCGGTTTAGGAGGCCGGGGTTCACCCCTCCACTTT. This encodes CASGLGGRGSPLHF.

This clonotype showed up many times. The chain is built from TRBV7-2 and TRBJ2-1, with 10 bases identical to TRBD1. In germline, CDR1 is SGHTA, CDR2 FQGNSA. The CDR3 loop spans 15 amino acids. V dropped 2 bases and J dropped 5; count of bases not matched to a gene: 3. CDR3: CASSLRTGGNNEQFF. Here the CDR3 DNA reads TGTGCCAGCAGCTTAAGGACAGGGGGGAACAATGAGCAGTTCTTC. Looking up the rest from reference TRBV7-2 and TRBJ2-1 gives the full variable domain: GAGVSQSPSNKVTEKGKDVELRCDPISGHTALYWYRQSLGQGLEFLIYFQGNSAPDKSGLPSDRFSAERTGGSVSTLTIQRTQQEDSAVYLCASSLRTGGNNEQFFGPGTRLTVL.

Comments on this clonotype: Possible read error: a much larger clone is one base away. The J gene is TRBJ1-2, the V gene TRBV7-9; D unclear. The V gene's germline CDR1 is SEHNR and CDR2 FQNEAQ (reference sequence). The CDR3 length is 13 residues. CDR3 sequence reads: CTSSLDASIKDTF. The CDR3 region has the DNA TGTACCAGCAGCTTAGATGCGAGTATTAAAGACACCTTC.

With regard to this clonotype: Being one base from a much bigger clone, this may be a read error. The conserved final phenylalanine or tryptophan is absent from the CDR3, which likely points to a read error. This sequence joins TRBV6-1 and TRBJ1-2, with TRBD1 matching 8 bases. CDR1 is MNHNS, CDR2 SASEGT, per germline. The CDR3 loop spans 15 amino acids. The trim removed 5 bases at V and 0 bases at J, leaving 5 bases unmatched. The CDR3 bases are TGTGCCAGCAGTACCCGGACAGGGTCTAACTATGGCTACACCTCC. It translates to CASSTRTGSNYGYTS.

This clonotype was recorded at least ten times. The CDR3 loop reads CATRDTNTEAFF. For the CDR3, the DNA is TGTGCCACCCGGGACACGAACACTGAAGCTTTCTTT. The rearrangement uses TRBV24-1 and TRBJ1-1; TRBD1 is a possible D gene (6 bases). V lost 9 bases and J 1 base, leaving 8 bases between the germline ends. The CDR3 runs 12 residues. Germline CDR1 is KGHDR and CDR2 is SFDVKD.

Many counts were recorded for this clonotype. This chain joins TRBV5-1 and TRBJ2-5; tentative D call: TRBD2 (6 bases). CDR1 SGHRS and CDR2 YFSETQ come from the germline V gene. The CDR3 has 14 residues. V was shortened by 3 bases and J by 5 bases, with 14 bases between the two germline ends. The CDR3: CASSSGRGRETQYF. The DNA of the CDR3 is TGCGCCAGCAGCTCCGGCCGAGGGAGGGAGACCCAGTACTTC.

About this clonotype: This may come from a read error, since a much larger clone is one base off. The rearrangement joins TRBV5-1 to TRBJ1-2; D ambiguous. CDR3 size: 13 residues. Looked up from germline, CDR1 is SGHRS and CDR2 is YFSETQ. Trimming took off 0 bases at V and 4 bases at J, with 7 bases between the two ends. The CDR3 DNA is TGCGCCAGCAGCTTGGGGAGCGCCTATGGCTACACCTTC. Its translation: CASSLGSAYGYTF.

The chain couples TRBV27 to TRBJ2-3; 8 positions match TRBD2. Germline CDR1 MNHEY, CDR2 SMNVEV (reference sequence). The CDR3 has 15 amino acids. Trimming took 5 bases from V and 6 from J; bases not matched to a gene: 10. The CDR3 region has the DNA TGTGCCAGCAGTCCCAGCCCGGGGGGGGCGGATACGCAGTATTTT. Encoded protein: CASSPSPGGADTQYF.

This clonotype was seen at least ten times. The V gene is TRBV6-1, the J gene TRBJ1-2, with 9 bases fitting TRBD1. Trimming removed 5 bases from V and 8 bases from J; junction bases left unmatched: 9. The CDR3 is 14 amino acids. CDR1 is MNHNS and CDR2 is SASEGT in the germline V gene. For the CDR3, the DNA is TGTGCCAGCAGTCCCCGGACAGGGGCGAGCGGCTACACCTTC. Amino acid sequence: CASSPRTGASGYTF.

In the case of this clonotype: This may be a read error: a much more frequent sequence differs by one nucleotide. The chain recombines TRBV5-6 with TRBJ1-5, with D possibly being TRBD1 (5 bases). The CDR3 is 14 residues long. CDR1 is SGHDT, CDR2 YYEEEE, per germline. CDR3: CASGLSQGDQPQHF. Here the CDR3 DNA reads TGTGCCAGCGGCTTGAGCCAGGGAGATCAGCCCCAGCATTTT.

The chain has TRBV28 and TRBJ2-7; perhaps D is TRBD1 or TRBD2 (5 bases each). V was clipped by 4 bases and J by 6 bases, with 16 bases between them. The CDR3 length is 14 residues. CDR1 is MDHEN and CDR2 is SYDVKM in the germline V gene. The CDR3: CASSSGVPRGEQYF. CDR3 DNA sequence: TGTGCCAGCAGTTCCGGGGTTCCGAGGGGCGAGCAGTACTTC.